This T cell receptor (beta chain) originates from a study of cytomegalovirus exposure and HLA in healthy donors. It was with 60 Vbeta and 13 Jbeta primers that the PCR ran. The repertoire was sequenced with immunoSEQ multiplex PCR; TCRdb's copy has only in-frame clones and lacks some. The sample carries about 180,000 clones, 60% to 85% recorded once. V shed 3 bases and J shed 10 bases, with 10 bases lying between them. This CDR3 is built from 13 residues. The germline CDR1 and CDR2 sequences are MNHEY and SMNVEV (reference sequence). This chain links TRBV27 with TRBJ1-6; the D gene is possibly TRBD1 (5 bases). The TCR sequence derives from a man aged 18 to 29 in good health and CMV-seronegative. Material: PBMCs. The CDR3 reads CASSLQGGSPLHF. The CDR3 DNA reads TGTGCCAGCAGTTTGCAGGGTGGGTCACCCCTCCACTTT.